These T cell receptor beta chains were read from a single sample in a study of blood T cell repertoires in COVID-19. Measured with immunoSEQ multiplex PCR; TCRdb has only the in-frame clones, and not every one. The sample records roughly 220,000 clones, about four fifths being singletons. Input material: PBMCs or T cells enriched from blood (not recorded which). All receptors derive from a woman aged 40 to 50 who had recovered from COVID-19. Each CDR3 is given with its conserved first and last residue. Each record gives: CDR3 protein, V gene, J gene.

CAARAGIYGYTF,TRBV19,TRBJ1-2
CSASRRGTGGRDEQFF,TRBV20-1,TRBJ2-1
CASSTGITGELFF,TRBV2,TRBJ2-2
CASLQGGTGYFDEQFF,TRBV18,TRBJ2-1
CASSSGTGGFRQFF,TRBV25-1,TRBJ2-1
CASSPEGRGDTQYF,TRBV2,TRBJ2-3
CASSLATYLEGRNNEQFF,TRBV7-9,TRBJ2-1
CASSFEYRGYGSPLHF,TRBV27,TRBJ1-6
CASSPSETGIYNSPLHF,TRBV19,TRBJ1-6
CAWSVTRGEAQYF,TRBV30,TRBJ2-5
CASIRDRVETQYF,TRBV2,TRBJ2-5
CASSPTGKQNTEAFF,TRBV7-3,TRBJ1-1
CASSDGTSGGETQYF,TRBV9,TRBJ2-5
CASSFRSSYNEQFF,TRBV27,TRBJ2-1
CASSPSTGQSAEAFF,TRBV28,TRBJ1-1
CASSVAGTGDDGYTF,TRBV6-1,TRBJ1-2
CASSPDRNQPQHF,TRBV18,TRBJ1-5
CASIKRLGPKGQPQHF,TRBV7-3,TRBJ1-5
CASSYRVSTEAFF,TRBV7-2,TRBJ1-1
CASSAGLPNTGELFF,TRBV9,TRBJ2-2
CASSAGQGGDTIYF,TRBV9,TRBJ1-3